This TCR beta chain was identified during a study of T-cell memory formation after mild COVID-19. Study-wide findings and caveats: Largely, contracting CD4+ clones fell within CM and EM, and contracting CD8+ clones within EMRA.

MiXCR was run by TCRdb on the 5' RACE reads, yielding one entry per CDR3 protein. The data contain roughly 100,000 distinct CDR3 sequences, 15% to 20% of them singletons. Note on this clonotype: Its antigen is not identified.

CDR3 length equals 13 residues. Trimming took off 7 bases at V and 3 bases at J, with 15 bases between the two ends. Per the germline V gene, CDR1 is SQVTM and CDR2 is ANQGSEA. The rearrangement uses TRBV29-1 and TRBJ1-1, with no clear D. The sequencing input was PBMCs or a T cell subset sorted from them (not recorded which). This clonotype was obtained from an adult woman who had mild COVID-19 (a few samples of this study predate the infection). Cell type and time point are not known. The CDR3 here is CSARRGGDTEAFF. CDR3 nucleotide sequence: TGCAGCGCCCGACGGGGTGGTGACACTGAAGCTTTCTTT.